The present T cell receptor beta chain was sequenced within a study of T cell responses to AZD1222 COVID-19 vaccine. Findings and limits, study-wide: The sample set comprised mostly white British donors with more females, and clonal diversity was possibly underestimated. Within unmutated variant regions lay the reported targets of nearly half of spike-specific TCRs. Spike-specific TCR breadth and depth rose after two AZD1222 doses. Seropositive AZD1222 recipients at baseline numbered only five to seven.

Method: immunoSEQ multiplex PCR; TCRdb's copy keeps in-frame clones and lacks some. This table has tens of thousands of clones, over 60% appearing once. Note on this clone: Its antigen is unknown.

The germline CDR1 and CDR2 sequences are LNHDA and SQIVND (reference sequence). CDR3 length equals 16 residues. V was clipped by 1 base and J by 5 bases, with 14 bases between them. Sample: peripheral blood, taken 28 days after the second AZD1222 dose. The chain employs TRBV19 and TRBJ2-2; D uncertain. This TCR derives from an adult who received the AZD1222 COVID-19 vaccine. Here the CDR3 DNA reads TGTGCCAGTAGTATAGGCCTGGAGTTAGCAACCGGGGAGCTGTTTTTT. Encoded protein: CASSIGLELATGELFF.